The 21 T cell receptor beta chains below were found in one sample sequenced in a study of tissue T cells after allogeneic stem cell transplantation. TCRdb keeps only in-frame clones here, not all; method: immunoSEQ multiplex PCR. Of about 1,800 clones listed, 45% to 55% are singletons. Noted time point: mouse harvest day 14 after allogeneic transplant. Tail vein injection delivered 10^7 T-cell-depleted bone marrow cells and 10^6 splenic CD5+ T cells. Source material: gut tissue. The origin of the receptors is a female BALB/c mouse given C57BL/6 T cells with graft-versus-host disease after an allogeneic hematopoietic cell transplant.

Note on this clone: The genes are named according to mouse. The CDR3 sequence is CASSSTGSSYNSPLYF. CDR3 DNA, as far as it was read: TGTGCCAGCAGTTCTACAGGGAGTTCCTATAATTCGCCCCTCTAC. The chain carries TRBV26 and TRBJ1-6; D perhaps matches TRBD1 (6 bases). The read ends 1 residue shy of where the CDR3 ends; the end is completed using the germline J gene. TRBJ1-6 is reported as an ORF; its role is uncertain. Germline CDR1 reads KGHPV; CDR2 reads FQNQEV (reference sequence). CDR3 size: 16 residues. V dropped 5 bases and J dropped 0 bases, with 11 bases sitting between them.

About this clone: Gene names and germline match the mouse. The read terminates 1 residue before the CDR3 end, so the remaining end is supplied by the germline J gene. The chain recombines TRBV13-3 with TRBJ2-3; 10 bases agree with TRBD2. This CDR3 spans 14 amino acids. CDR1 is NNHDY, CDR2 SYVADS, per germline. Trimming at V came to 6 bases and at J to 2 bases, leaving 3 bases not matched to a gene. The sequenced CDR3 bases are TGTGCCAGCAAGACTGGGGGGTTTGCAGAAACGCTGTAT. It yields the protein CASKTGGFAETLY. The full CDR3 is CASKTGGFAETLYF.

As concerns this clone: Germline and genes here are mouse. The DNA ends 1 residue before the CDR3 does, and the rest of the CDR3 is filled in from the germline J gene. The genes are TRBV12-2 and TRBJ1-5; 7 bases fit TRBD1. The J segment lost 4 bases and the V segment lost 2 bases, leaving 1 base of the junction unmatched. Germline V gives CDR1 SGHLS, CDR2 HYDKME. This CDR3 contains 13 residues. The CDR3: CASSHRGNQAPLF. Incomplete CDR3 DNA: TGTGCCAGCTCTCACAGGGGAAACCAGGCTCCGCTT.

This clone has a handful of counts. Gene names follow the mouse nomenclature. The read falls 1 residue short of the CDR3 end, and the missing part is taken from the germline J gene. V is TRBV26 and J is TRBJ2-5; the D gene is possibly TRBD1 (6 bases). In germline, CDR1 is KGHPV, CDR2 FQNQEV (reference sequence). Trimming shortened V by 5 bases and J by 5 bases, and 14 bases separated the two germline ends. The CDR3 extends over 14 amino acids. CDR3 region: CASSSPGEGDTQYF. Incomplete CDR3 DNA: TGTGCCAGCAGTTCCCCAGGGGAGGGAGACACCCAGTAC.

This clone was picked up a small number of times. Gene names and germline refer to mouse. The CDR3 end is not reached by the read, which stops 1 residue before it; the germline J gene fills it in. The chain employs TRBV17 and TRBJ2-7; possibly TRBD1 for D (6 bases). This CDR3 spans 13 amino acids. V was shortened by 1 base and J by 3 bases, with 7 bases between the two germline ends. The germline CDR1 and CDR2 sequences are MNHDT and YYDKIL. The CDR3 bases that were read are TGTGCTAGCAGTAGAGGGACAGACTATGAACAGTAC. It yields the protein CASSRGTDYEQY. The full CDR3 reads CASSRGTDYEQYF. The whole variable domain, remainder taken from reference TRBV17 and TRBJ2-7, is DTTVKQNPRYKLARVGKPVNLICSQTMNHDTMYWYQKKPNQAPKLLLFYYDKILNREADTFEKFQSSRPNNSFCSLYIGSAGLEYSAMYLCASSRGTDYEQYFGPGTRLTVL.

Concerning this clone: Any gene name here is a mouse gene name. The CDR3 end lies 1 residue beyond the end of the read and is filled in from the germline J gene. The V and J genes are TRBV1 and TRBJ1-1, with D possibly being TRBD1 (5 bases). The V gene's germline CDR1 is NSQYPW and CDR2 LRSPGD (reference sequence). The CDR3 extends over 14 amino acids. V lost 0 bases and J lost 0, with 5 bases in between. CDR3 protein: CTCSADRANTEVFF. The CDR3 DNA, read in part, is TGCACCTGCAGTGCAGACAGGGCAAACACAGAAGTCTTC. Looking up the rest from reference TRBV1 and TRBJ1-1 gives the full variable domain: VTLLEQNPRWRLVPRGQAVNLRCILKNSQYPWMSWYQQDLQKQLQWLFTLRSPGDKEVKSLPGADYLATRVTDTELRLQVANMSQGRTLYCTCSADRANTEVFFGKGTRLTVV.

In its sample, this clone was seen a few times. The gene names given are mouse names. Partial CDR3 DNA: TGTGCCAGCAGCTCGGGACTGGGGGGCGGGGCTGAGCAGTTC. Translating gives CASSSGLGGGAEQF. The entire CDR3 protein reads CASSSGLGGGAEQFF. The chain is built from TRBV3 and TRBJ2-1; 12 nucleotides align to TRBD2. The CDR3 extends 1 residue past the end of the read, so its final part is completed from the germline J gene. CDR3 length equals 15 residues. The germline gives CDR1 SNHLY, CDR2 FYNGKV (reference sequence). The trim removed 4 bases at V and 7 bases at J, leaving 5 bases unmatched.

This clone was counted a single time. Genes and germline come from the mouse. The observed sequence ends 1 residue before the CDR3 terminus, with the missing tail filled in from the germline J gene. V usage is TRBV15 and J usage is TRBJ1-1, with D tentatively TRBD1 (5 bases). Per the germline V gene, CDR1 is SGHND and CDR2 is FRSKSL. The CDR3 has 13 residues. The germline V and J ends were trimmed by 2 bases and 1 base, with 5 bases remaining between them. The DNA read from the CDR3 is TGTGCCAGCAGTTTAACAGGGAACACAGAAGTCTTC. Translating it yields CASSLTGNTEVF. The CDR3 in its entirety is CASSLTGNTEVFF.

By frequency in the sample, this clone is large. The gene names given are mouse names. The read halts 1 residue ahead of the CDR3 end, with the missing end drawn from the germline J gene. V and J are TRBV29 and TRBJ2-5, with 9 bases aligning to TRBD2. V gave up 3 bases and J gave up 3 bases; unmatched junction bases: 1. Per germline, CDR1 MSHET and CDR2 SYDVDS. The CDR3 is made up of 14 amino acids. The CDR3 protein is CASSFTGGQDTQYF. The CDR3 bases that were read are TGTGCTAGCAGTTTCACTGGGGGGCAAGACACCCAGTAC. Variable domain in full (rest from reference TRBV29 and TRBJ2-5): DMKVTQMPRYLIKRMGENVLLECGQDMSHETMYWYRQDPGLGLQLIYISYDVDSNSEGDIPKGYRVSRKKREHFSLILDSAKTNQTSVYFCASSFTGGQDTQYFGPGTRLLVL.

Points on this clone: Gene names follow the mouse nomenclature. The read ends 1 residue early relative to the CDR3; the germline J gene fills the gap. The chain joins TRBV12-2 to TRBJ2-4; TRBD2 matches 8 bases. V gave up 0 bases and J gave up 5 bases; unmatched junction bases: 0. Germline CDR1 reads SGHLS; CDR2 reads HYDKME. This CDR3 is built from 13 residues. The CDR3 is CASSLGTGNTLYF. CDR3 bases read: TGTGCCAGCTCTCTCGGGACTGGAAACACCTTGTAC.

This clone was detected a few times. Gene and germline names: mouse. The CDR3 goes on 1 residue after the read ends, and that part is filled in from the germline J gene. The chain has TRBV26 and TRBJ1-4, with 7 bases aligning to TRBD1. Germline V gives CDR1 KGHPV, CDR2 FQNQEV (reference sequence). V was pared by 5 bases and J by 7 bases, with 1 base of the junction left unmatched. The CDR3 loop spans 12 amino acids. The CDR3 is CASSTGAERLFF. CDR3 bases read: TGTGCCAGCAGTACAGGGGCCGAAAGATTATTT.

About this clone itself: Gene labels here are mouse ones. The read stops 1 residue short of the end of the CDR3; the missing end is completed from the germline J gene. The V call is TRBV19, the J call TRBJ2-1, with 7 bases that match TRBD1. With 5 bases clipped from V and 7 bases from J, the junction kept 3 bases outside the gene matches. This CDR3 spans 12 amino acids. The V gene's germline CDR1 is FNHDT and CDR2 SITEND (reference sequence). CDR3 DNA, as far as it was read: TGTGCCAGCAGGACAGGGCGGGCTGAGCAGTTC. It codes for CASRTGRAEQF. The whole CDR3 protein is CASRTGRAEQFF.

In the case of this clone: Mouse gene names apply. The CDR3 end is not reached by the read, which stops 1 residue before it; the germline J gene fills it in. The chain employs TRBV13-3 and TRBJ2-4; D gene uncertain. Trimming took off 2 bases at V and 4 bases at J, with 8 bases between the two ends. There are 13 residues in the CDR3. Germline CDR1 is NNHDY and CDR2 is SYVADS. CDR3 bases read: TGTGCCAGCAGTGAGTACCAAAAAAACACCTTGTAC. It specifies CASSEYQKNTLY. The entire CDR3 protein is CASSEYQKNTLYF.

Regarding this clone: Genes here carry mouse names. Read data end 1 residue before the CDR3 end; the end is taken from the germline J gene. The rearrangement links TRBV15 to TRBJ1-4; D unresolved. Trimming removed 6 bases at V and 5 bases at J, with 7 bases between. CDR3 length equals 12 residues. Germline values: CDR1 SGHND, CDR2 FRSKSL. CDR3: CASRGKNERLFF. Incomplete CDR3 DNA: TGTGCCAGCAGAGGAAAAAACGAAAGATTATTT.

Comment on this clone: Gene names refer to mouse genes. The CDR3 goes on 1 residue after the read ends, and that part is filled in from the germline J gene. This rearrangement joins TRBV16 to TRBJ2-7; 9 bases are shared with TRBD2. The CDR3 loop spans 14 amino acids. CDR1 and CDR2 from the germline V gene are SGHSA and FRNQAP. V dropped 0 bases and J dropped 6; count of bases not matched to a gene: 3. The chain's CDR3 is CASSLESGGVEQYF. The part of the CDR3 DNA that was read is TGTGCAAGCAGCTTAGAGTCTGGGGGGGTTGAACAGTAC.

This clone was detected only a few times. The genes and germline here are from mouse. The CDR3 sequence: CASSDRGRKNERLFF. CDR3 bases read: TGTGCCAGCAGTGACAGGGGGCGGAAGAACGAAAGATTATTT. The chain carries TRBV13-3 and TRBJ1-4; 8 bases fit TRBD1. The DNA ends 1 residue before the CDR3 does, and the rest of the CDR3 is filled in from the germline J gene. The V gene's germline CDR1 is NNHDY and CDR2 SYVADS. The V gene end was trimmed by 2 bases and the J gene end by 5 bases; junction bases not matched to a gene: 5. CDR3 length equals 15 residues.

On this clone: All gene names here are mouse names. The CDR3 extends 1 residue past the end of the read, so its final part is completed from the germline J gene. The rearrangement joins TRBV13-2 to TRBJ2-5; 9 bases line up with TRBD1. The CDR3 runs 14 residues. CDR1 is NNHNN and CDR2 is SYGAGS in the germline V gene (reference sequence). J was trimmed by 3 bases and V by 2 bases; bases with no gene match: 1. The chain's CDR3 is CASGEGQGQDTQYF. The sequenced CDR3 bases are TGTGCCAGCGGTGAAGGACAGGGGCAAGACACCCAGTAC.

Points on this clone: The junction departs from the called germline gene at one end, perhaps through a read error. Mouse gene names apply. From the germline J gene comes the end of the CDR3, since the read stops 1 residue before it. The chain has TRBV16 and TRBJ1-3; D not resolved. Germline CDR1 reads SGHSA; CDR2 reads FRNQAP. The CDR3 spans 14 residues. The CDR3 DNA, read in part, is TGTGCAAGCAGCCCCGAAAATTCTGTAAATACGCTCTAT. This translates into CASSPENSVNTLY. The whole CDR3 is CASSPENSVNTLYF.

This clone has just a few counts. Genes and germline come from the mouse. Here the CDR3 reads CGARDLGANTEVFF. The CDR3 DNA, read in part, is TGTGGTGCTAGGGATCTGGGGGCAAACACAGAAGTCTTC. The gene calls are TRBV20 and TRBJ1-1, with TRBD1 as a possible D gene (5 bases). The read terminates 1 residue ahead of where the CDR3 ends, so the germline J gene completes it. The CDR3 length is 14 residues. CDR1 is GFQATS, CDR2 STVNSAI, per germline. The V end lost 0 bases, the J end lost 0 bases, and 8 bases lay between the germline ends.

Notes on this clone: Gene names and germline refer to mouse. The read falls 1 residue short of the CDR3 end, and the missing part is taken from the germline J gene. V usage is TRBV13-1 and J usage is TRBJ2-7, with TRBD2 matching over 11 bases. The germline V gene encodes CDR1 NSHNY and CDR2 SYGAGN. The CDR3 contains 15 residues. J was trimmed by 5 bases and V by 7 bases; bases with no gene match: 11. CDR3 amino acids: CASSPDWGASNEQYF. The part of the CDR3 DNA that was read is TGTGCCAGCTCGCCGGACTGGGGGGCTTCCAATGAACAGTAC.

Concerning this clone: The gene names given are mouse names. The read ends 1 residue before the CDR3 terminus; that terminus is restored from the germline J gene. This CDR3 is also generated by other DNA sequences in the sample. This chain connects TRBV15 to TRBJ2-1, with 7 bases identical to TRBD2. The V gene's germline CDR1 is SGHND and CDR2 FRSKSL. The CDR3 spans 13 residues. With 1 base clipped from V and 7 bases from J, the junction kept 1 base outside the gene matches. The part of the CDR3 DNA that was read is TGTGCCAGCAGTTTAGGGGGGGGGGCTGAGCAGTTC. It translates to CASSLGGGAEQF. The CDR3 as a whole reads CASSLGGGAEQFF.